This entry lists 7 T cell receptor beta chains sequenced from one sample in a study of early T cells in non-severe SARS-CoV-2 infection. TCRdb used MiXCR to reprocess the 5' RACE reads, holding one entry per CDR3 protein. The sample yields some 120,000 distinct CDR3 sequences, more than 13% seen once. Sequenced material: whole blood. These receptors were collected from an adult who was a healthcare worker with PCR-confirmed SARS-CoV-2 infection or an uninfected control (not recorded which).

The chain is built from TRBV7-9 and TRBJ2-2; 7 positions match TRBD1. This CDR3 has 15 residues. V shed 8 bases, J shed 0 bases, and the junction held 6 bases outside the gene matches. CDR1 is SEHNR and CDR2 is FQNEAQ in the germline V gene (reference sequence). The CDR3 sequence: CASCCTGANTGELFF. As DNA, the CDR3 is TGTGCCAGCTGTTGTACAGGGGCGAACACCGGGGAGCTGTTTTTT.

This clonotype appeared a few times. V usage is TRBV10-3 and J usage is TRBJ2-7, with D possibly TRBD2 on 5 matching bases. Trimming shortened V by 2 bases and J by 3 bases, and 8 bases separated the two germline ends. The CDR3 covers 13 residues. From germline, CDR1 is ENHRY and CDR2 SYGVKD. As DNA, the CDR3 is TGTGCCATCAGTGAGGAGGGTGACTACGAGCAGTACTTC. It is translated as CAISEEGDYEQYF.

The chain is built from TRBV20-1 and TRBJ2-3, with a possible D match to TRBD2 (5 bases). The CDR3 covers 13 residues. Per germline, CDR1 DFQATT and CDR2 SNEGSKA (reference sequence). V shed 6 bases and J shed 0 bases, with 10 bases lying between them. The CDR3 sequence: CSALSGSTDTQYF. DNA of the CDR3: TGCAGTGCCCTATCGGGGAGCACAGATACGCAGTATTTT.

There are a few counts of this clonotype. The rearrangement links TRBV5-1 to TRBJ2-5; weak D call: TRBD1 (6 bases). From germline, CDR1 is SGHRS and CDR2 YFSETQ. The CDR3 sequence is 15 residues long. Trimming pared 3 bases from V and 2 bases from J, leaving 14 bases between. CDR3 sequence (DNA): TGCGCCAGCAGCTCCACAGGGCGTCCACAAGAGACCCAGTACTTC. Protein sequence: CASSSTGRPQETQYF.

A note on this clonotype: This could be a read error, since a much larger clone is one nucleotide away. CDR3 region: CVSSMSGGQSDEQFF. DNA for the CDR3: TGCGTCAGCAGCATGAGCGGGGGGCAAAGCGATGAGCAGTTCTTC. The chain combines TRBV5-1 with TRBJ2-1, with 9 bases fitting TRBD2. The germline V gene encodes CDR1 SGHRS and CDR2 YFSETQ. There are 15 residues in the CDR3.

The genes are TRBV3-1 and TRBJ1-2, with TRBD1 as a possible D gene (5 bases). The V end was cut by 0 bases, the J end by 4 bases, with 12 bases between. CDR3 length equals 15 residues. CDR1 is LGHDT, CDR2 YNNKEL, per germline (reference sequence). CDR3 region: CASSQEGEQFYGYTF. As DNA, the CDR3 is TGTGCCAGCAGCCAAGAGGGGGAGCAATTCTATGGCTACACCTTC. The full variable domain, completed using reference TRBV3-1 and TRBJ1-2, is DTAVSQTPKYLVTQMGNDKSIKCEQNLGHDTMYWYKQDSKKFLKIMFSYNNKELIINETVPNRFSPKSPDKAHLNLHINSLELGDSAVYFCASSQEGEQFYGYTFGSGTRLTVV.

The chain is built from TRBV5-1 and TRBJ2-6; unclear D gene. This CDR3 has 13 residues. V was clipped by 4 bases and J by 5 bases, with 7 bases between them. In germline, CDR1 is SGHRS, CDR2 YFSETQ. The CDR3 here is CASSPEWANVLTF. CDR3 sequence (DNA): TGCGCCAGCAGCCCCGAATGGGCCAACGTCCTGACTTTC.